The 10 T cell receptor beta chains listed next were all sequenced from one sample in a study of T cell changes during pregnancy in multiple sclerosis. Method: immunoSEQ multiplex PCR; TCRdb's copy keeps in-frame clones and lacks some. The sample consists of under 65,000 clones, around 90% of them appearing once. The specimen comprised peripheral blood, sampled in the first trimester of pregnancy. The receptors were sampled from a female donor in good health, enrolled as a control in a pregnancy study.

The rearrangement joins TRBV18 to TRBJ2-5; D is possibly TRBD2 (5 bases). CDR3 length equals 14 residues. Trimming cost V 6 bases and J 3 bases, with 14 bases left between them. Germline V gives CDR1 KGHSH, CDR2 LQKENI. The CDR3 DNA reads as TGTGCCAGCTCCCTGACTTGGGGAGAAGAGACCCAGTACTTC. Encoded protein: CASSLTWGEETQYF.

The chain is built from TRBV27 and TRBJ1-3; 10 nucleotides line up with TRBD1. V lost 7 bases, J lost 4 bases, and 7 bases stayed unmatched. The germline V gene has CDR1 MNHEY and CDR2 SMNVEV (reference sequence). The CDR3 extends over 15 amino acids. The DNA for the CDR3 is TGTGCCAGCAAAATGGGACAGGGGCTAGGAAACACCATATATTTT. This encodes CASKMGQGLGNTIYF.

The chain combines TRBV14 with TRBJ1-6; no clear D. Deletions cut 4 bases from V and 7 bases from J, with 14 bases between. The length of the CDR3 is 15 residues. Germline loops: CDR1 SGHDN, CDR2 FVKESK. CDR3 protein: CASSLEQSRNSPLHF. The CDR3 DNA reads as TGTGCCAGCAGCCTAGAACAATCCAGGAATTCACCCCTCCACTTT.

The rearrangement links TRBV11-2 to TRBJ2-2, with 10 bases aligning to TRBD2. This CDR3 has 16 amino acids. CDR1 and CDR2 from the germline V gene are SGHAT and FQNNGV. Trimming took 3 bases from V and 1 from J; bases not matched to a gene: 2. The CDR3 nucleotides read TGTGCCAGCAGCTTCACTAGCGGGGAGAACACCGGGGAGCTGTTTTTT. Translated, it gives CASSFTSGENTGELFF.

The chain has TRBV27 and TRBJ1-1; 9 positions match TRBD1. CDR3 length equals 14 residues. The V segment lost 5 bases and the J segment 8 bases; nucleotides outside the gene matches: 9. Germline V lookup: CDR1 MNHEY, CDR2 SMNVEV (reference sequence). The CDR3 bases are TGTGCCAGCAGTCTTGACCGGGACAGGGCCGAAGCTTTCTTT. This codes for CASSLDRDRAEAFF.

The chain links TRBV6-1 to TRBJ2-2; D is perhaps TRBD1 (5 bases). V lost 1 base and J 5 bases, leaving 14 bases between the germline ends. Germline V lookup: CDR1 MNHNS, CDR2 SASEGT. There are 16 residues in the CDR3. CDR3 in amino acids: CASSEDRWGGTGELFF. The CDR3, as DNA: TGTGCCAGCAGTGAAGACAGGTGGGGTGGTACCGGGGAGCTGTTTTTT.

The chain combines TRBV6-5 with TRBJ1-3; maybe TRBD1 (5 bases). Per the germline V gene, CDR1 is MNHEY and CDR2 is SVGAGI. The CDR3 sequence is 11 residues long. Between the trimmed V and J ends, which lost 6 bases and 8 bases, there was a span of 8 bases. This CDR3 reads CASRTVHTIYF. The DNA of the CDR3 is TGTGCCAGCAGGACAGTACACACCATATATTTT.

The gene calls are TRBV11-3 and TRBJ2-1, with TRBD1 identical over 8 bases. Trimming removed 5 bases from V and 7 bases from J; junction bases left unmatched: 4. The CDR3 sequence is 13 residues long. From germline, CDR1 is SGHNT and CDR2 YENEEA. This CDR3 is CASSPWTGNEQFF. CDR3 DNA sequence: TGTGCCAGCAGCCCCTGGACAGGGAATGAGCAGTTCTTC. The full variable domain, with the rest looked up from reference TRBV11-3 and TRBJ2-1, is EAGVVQSPRYKIIEKKQPVAFWCNPISGHNTLYWYLQNLGQGPELLIRYENEEAVDDSQLPKDRFSAERLKGVDSTLKIQPAELGDSAVYLCASSPWTGNEQFFGPGTRLTVL.

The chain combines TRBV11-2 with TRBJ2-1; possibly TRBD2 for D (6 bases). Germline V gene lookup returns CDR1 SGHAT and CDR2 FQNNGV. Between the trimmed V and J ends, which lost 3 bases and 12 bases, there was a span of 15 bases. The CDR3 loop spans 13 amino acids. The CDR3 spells CASSLAPGTAQFF. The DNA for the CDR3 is TGTGCCAGCAGCTTGGCCCCCGGGACTGCGCAGTTCTTC.

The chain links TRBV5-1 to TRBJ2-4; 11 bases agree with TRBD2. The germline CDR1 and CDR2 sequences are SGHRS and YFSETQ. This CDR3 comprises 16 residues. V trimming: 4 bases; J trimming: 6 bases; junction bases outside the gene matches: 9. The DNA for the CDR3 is TGCGCCAGCAGCGCAATAGCGGGAGGGCCCCGAAACATTCAGTACTTC. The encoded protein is CASSAIAGGPRNIQYF.